This T cell receptor (beta chain) came from a study of PD-1 blockade in classical Hodgkin lymphoma. This clone was found a few times. The antigen remains unidentified. Data came from immunoSEQ multiplex PCR; TCRdb stores just in-frame clones and leaves some out. The table has roughly 70,000 clones, 71% seen once. After autologous stem cell transplantation all patients relapsed, and prior brentuximab vedotin exposure differed between cohorts. The CDR3 consists of 18 residues. The ends lost 6 bases at V and 5 bases at J; junction bases unmatched: 13. Germline V gives CDR1 MGHDK, CDR2 SYGVNS. Study-wide points: Reports described newly diagnosed patients as having lower baseline TCR diversity than healthy donors.

The sequencing here drew on peripheral blood mononuclear cells (PBMCs), taken before the second cycle of nivolumab. This sequence originates from a human donor with classical Hodgkin lymphoma. The rearrangement uses TRBV25-1 and TRBJ1-6; TRBD1 aligns across 10 bases. The CDR3 is CASSVSPRGQGNNSPLHF. DNA for the CDR3: TGTGCCAGCAGCGTCTCTCCTAGGGGACAGGGGAATAATTCACCCCTCCACTTT.